These T cell receptor beta chains were read from a single sample in a study of T cells after yellow fever vaccination. TCRdb re-called the 5' RACE reads through MiXCR, storing one row per CDR3 protein. This table has hundreds of thousands of distinct CDR3 sequences, roughly a sixth appearing once. The specimen comprised PBMCs, sampled 5 days after the first yellow fever vaccination. The receptors stem from a man aged 18-30 years who received the YFV17D yellow fever vaccine. Each CDR3 is given with its conserved first and last residue. A D gene is named only where the DNA matches it firmly. The size of a clone is reported for some rows only, either as once, few or many, or as a class for expanded clones.

D gene: .; V gene: TRBV5-1; J gene: TRBJ2-3; clone size: few; CDR3 protein: CASSSLGLTGTDTQYF; CDR3 DNA: TGCGCCAGCAGCTCTCTCGGGCTCACCGGCACAGATACGCAGTATTTT
D gene: .; V gene: TRBV28; J gene: TRBJ1-1; clone size: few; CDR3 protein: CASSLKLGGRFNTEAFF; CDR3 DNA: TGTGCCAGCAGTTTAAAATTGGGCGGCAGATTTAACACTGAAGCTTTCTTT
D gene: .; V gene: TRBV15; J gene: TRBJ2-2; clone size: many; CDR3 protein: CATSRGGDSPTGELFF; CDR3 DNA: TGTGCCACCAGCAGAGGTGGTGACAGTCCCACCGGGGAGCTGTTTTTT
D gene: .; V gene: TRBV6-5; J gene: TRBJ2-1; clone size: .; CDR3 protein: CASSYSNPAKAFPPYEQFF; CDR3 DNA: TGTGCCAGCAGTTACTCGAACCCGGCTAAGGCCTTTCCTCCCTATGAGCAGTTCTTC
D gene: .; V gene: TRBV9; J gene: TRBJ2-3; clone size: few; CDR3 protein: CASSPPGTVDTQYF; CDR3 DNA: TGTGCCAGCAGTCCTCCGGGGACGGTAGATACGCAGTATTTT
D gene: .; V gene: TRBV29-1; J gene: TRBJ1-2; clone size: .; CDR3 protein: CSVEGGAVYGYTF; CDR3 DNA: TGCAGCGTTGAAGGCGGGGCAGTTTATGGCTACACCTTC
D gene: .; V gene: TRBV7-2; J gene: TRBJ1-2; clone size: .; CDR3 protein: CASSLLSGQGGYTF; CDR3 DNA: TGTGCCAGCAGCTTACTGTCGGGGCAGGGTGGCTACACCTTC
D gene: .; V gene: TRBV6-6; J gene: TRBJ2-2; clone size: .; CDR3 protein: CALSLRSGGELFF; CDR3 DNA: TGTGCCCTCAGCCTCAGGTCCGGCGGGGAGCTGTTTTTT
D gene: .; V gene: TRBV5-5; J gene: TRBJ2-5; clone size: .; CDR3 protein: CASSMDVAPWETQYF; CDR3 DNA: TGTGCCAGCAGCATGGACGTAGCCCCCTGGGAGACCCAGTACTTC
D gene: TRBD2; V gene: TRBV6-2/TRBV6-3; J gene: TRBJ2-1; clone size: .; CDR3 protein: CASSSGLAGSEQFF; CDR3 DNA: TGTGCCAGCAGTTCGGGACTAGCGGGGAGTGAGCAGTTCTTC
D gene: TRBD1; V gene: TRBV27; J gene: TRBJ2-6; clone size: .; CDR3 protein: CASSLGRGRGANVLTF; CDR3 DNA: TGTGCCAGCAGTTTGGGAAGGGGGCGAGGGGCCAACGTCCTGACTTTC
D gene: .; V gene: TRBV12-5; J gene: TRBJ2-5; clone size: .; CDR3 protein: CASGTRPLQETQYF; CDR3 DNA: TGTGCTAGTGGGACTAGACCCCTTCAAGAGACCCAGTACTTC
D gene: .; V gene: TRBV4-1; J gene: TRBJ2-2; clone size: .; CDR3 protein: CASSLHGGGGNTGELFF; CDR3 DNA: TGCGCCAGCAGCCTCCACGGGGGCGGGGGCAACACCGGGGAGCTGTTTTTT
D gene: .; V gene: TRBV9; J gene: TRBJ1-5; clone size: few; CDR3 protein: CASSVAGGDQPQHF; CDR3 DNA: TGTGCCAGCAGCGTAGCTGGGGGGGATCAGCCCCAGCATTTT
D gene: .; V gene: TRBV20-1; J gene: TRBJ2-5; clone size: .; CDR3 protein: CSARAHQETQYF; CDR3 DNA: TGCAGTGCGCGGGCCCACCAAGAGACCCAGTACTTC
D gene: TRBD1; V gene: TRBV3-1; J gene: TRBJ1-1; clone size: few; CDR3 protein: CASSQVVGQGTEAFF; CDR3 DNA: TGTGCCAGCAGCCAAGTAGTGGGACAGGGGACTGAAGCTTTCTTT
D gene: .; V gene: TRBV28; J gene: TRBJ2-4; clone size: .; CDR3 protein: CASSPDGFGARKNIQYF; CDR3 DNA: TGTGCCAGCAGTCCAGACGGTTTTGGGGCGCGCAAAAACATTCAGTACTTC
D gene: .; V gene: TRBV10-3; J gene: TRBJ1-5; clone size: .; CDR3 protein: CAISEGGAGNQPQHF; CDR3 DNA: TGTGCCATCAGTGAGGGGGGGGCCGGCAATCAGCCCCAGCATTTT
D gene: .; V gene: TRBV6-2/TRBV6-3; J gene: TRBJ1-6; clone size: few; CDR3 protein: CASRIQAAGSPLHF; CDR3 DNA: TGTGCCAGCAGAATCCAGGCAGCGGGGTCACCCCTCCACTTT
D gene: TRBD1; V gene: TRBV20-1; J gene: TRBJ2-1; clone size: few; CDR3 protein: CSARPRNRGANEQFF; CDR3 DNA: TGCAGTGCTAGACCCCGGAACAGGGGGGCCAATGAGCAGTTCTTC
D gene: .; V gene: TRBV5-4; J gene: TRBJ2-5; clone size: once; CDR3 protein: CASSLNERETQYF; CDR3 DNA: TGTGCCAGCAGCTTGAACGAGCGCGAGACCCAGTACTTC
D gene: .; V gene: TRBV10-3; J gene: TRBJ1-1; clone size: few; CDR3 protein: CAISAGETEAFF; CDR3 DNA: TGTGCCATCAGTGCGGGGGAGACTGAAGCTTTCTTT
D gene: .; V gene: TRBV12-3/TRBV12-4; J gene: TRBJ1-2; clone size: .; CDR3 protein: CASSFSGSYGYTF; CDR3 DNA: TGTGCCAGCAGTTTCTCAGGTTCCTATGGCTACACCTTC
D gene: TRBD2; V gene: TRBV2; J gene: TRBJ2-3; clone size: .; CDR3 protein: CASSEGGRGTDTQYF; CDR3 DNA: TGTGCCAGCAGTGAGGGGGGGAGAGGCACAGATACGCAGTATTTT
D gene: .; V gene: TRBV4-3; J gene: TRBJ2-7; clone size: few; CDR3 protein: CASSQEAGGLSYEQYF; CDR3 DNA: TGCGCCAGCAGCCAAGAGGCCGGGGGCCTTTCCTACGAGCAGTACTTC
D gene: TRBD1; V gene: TRBV5-1; J gene: TRBJ2-1; clone size: .; CDR3 protein: CASGSGTGYNEQFF; CDR3 DNA: TGCGCCAGCGGATCCGGGACAGGGTACAATGAGCAGTTCTTC
D gene: .; V gene: TRBV5-8; J gene: TRBJ1-1; clone size: once; CDR3 protein: CASSAGQAPMNTEAFF; CDR3 DNA: TGTGCCAGCAGCGCTGGGCAAGCACCCATGAACACTGAAGCTTTCTTT
D gene: TRBD2; V gene: TRBV20-1; J gene: TRBJ2-2; clone size: .; CDR3 protein: CCAGRNGGAFTGELFF; CDR3 DNA: TGCTGTGCTGGGCGAAACGGGGGGGCGTTTACCGGGGAGCTGTTTTTT
D gene: .; V gene: TRBV12-3/TRBV12-4; J gene: TRBJ1-1; clone size: few; CDR3 protein: CASSFGPGRGQNTEAFF; CDR3 DNA: .
D gene: TRBD1; V gene: TRBV14; J gene: TRBJ2-1; clone size: many; CDR3 protein: CASSQAYRDRAHNEQFF; CDR3 DNA: TGTGCCAGCAGCCAGGCCTATAGGGACAGGGCCCACAATGAGCAGTTCTTC
D gene: .; V gene: TRBV5-1; J gene: TRBJ2-2; clone size: few; CDR3 protein: CASQTTGNTGELFF; CDR3 DNA: TGCGCCAGCCAAACGACAGGGAACACCGGGGAGCTGTTTTTT
D gene: .; V gene: TRBV10-3; J gene: TRBJ2-5; clone size: few; CDR3 protein: CAISETGQETQYF; CDR3 DNA: TGTGCCATCAGCGAGACAGGCCAAGAGACCCAGTACTTC
D gene: .; V gene: TRBV6-1; J gene: TRBJ2-4; clone size: few; CDR3 protein: CASTYSGARDIQYF; CDR3 DNA: TGTGCCAGCACCTATAGCGGAGCCAGGGACATTCAGTACTTC
D gene: TRBD2; V gene: TRBV12-3/TRBV12-4; J gene: TRBJ2-5; clone size: .; CDR3 protein: CASRSGSGVGETQYF; CDR3 DNA: TGTGCCAGCAGAAGTGGCAGCGGGGTTGGAGAGACCCAGTACTTC
D gene: .; V gene: TRBV20-1; J gene: TRBJ1-1; clone size: few; CDR3 protein: CSARSQVGAGEAFF; CDR3 DNA: TGCAGTGCTAGGTCTCAGGTGGGGGCGGGTGAAGCTTTCTTT
D gene: .; V gene: TRBV10-3; J gene: TRBJ1-6; clone size: .; CDR3 protein: CAIRDLTADSPLHF; CDR3 DNA: TGTGCCATCAGGGACCTTACAGCGGATTCACCCCTCCACTTT